The 8 T cell receptor beta chains presented below share a single source sample, sequenced in a study of coeliac disease. Using immunoSEQ multiplex PCR, the repertoire was profiled, and TCRdb retains in-frame clones only, with some absent. The sample holds around 4,100 clones; approximately 54% are singletons and the top ten take approximately 15%. Sequenced material: intraepithelial lymphocytes from the gut. These receptors were obtained from a human donor with active celiac disease.

V usage is TRBV6-5 and J usage is TRBJ2-7; 13 nucleotides align to TRBD2. V dropped 4 bases and J dropped 3; count of bases not matched to a gene: 3. Germline CDR1 reads MNHEY; CDR2 reads SVGAGI. The CDR3 totals 15 residues. The CDR3 loop is CASSSGLAGIYEQYF. DNA of the CDR3: TGTGCCAGCAGTTCGGGACTAGCGGGGATCTACGAGCAGTACTTC.

This clone is classed as large. J is TRBJ2-7 and V is TRBV5-4; D is unclear. The CDR3 spans 12 residues. Germline V gene sequence: CDR1 SGHNT, CDR2 YYREEE (reference sequence). Trimming removed 2 bases from V and 2 bases from J, with 5 bases in between. The CDR3 region is CASSFSAYEQYF. The DNA of the CDR3 is TGTGCCAGCAGCTTTTCAGCCTACGAGCAGTACTTC.

The V gene is TRBV11-2, the J gene TRBJ2-7; the match to TRBD1 covers 7 bases. The germline V gene encodes CDR1 SGHAT and CDR2 FQNNGV. V lost 5 bases to trimming and J lost 4 bases; unmatched junction nucleotides: 8. The CDR3 length is 14 residues. The CDR3 DNA sequence: TGTGCCAGCAGCCCGTGGACAGGACGTTACGAGCAGTACTTC. Translating gives CASSPWTGRYEQYF.

This clone turned up a few times. The chain couples TRBV21-1 to TRBJ2-2; the table gives TRBD2 as D, unverified against the DNA. TRBV21-1 has pseudogene status. The CDR3 is made up of 16 amino acids. CDR3 nucleotides: TGTGCCAGCATCCGAGGGTGGCTAGCGGGCACCGGGGAGCTGTTTTTT. Amino acids: CASIRGWLAGTGELFF.

The J gene is TRBJ2-1, the V gene TRBV5-1; 13 bases fit TRBD2. With V trimmed by 1 base and J by 6 bases, 7 bases remained unmatched. CDR1 and CDR2 from the germline V gene are SGHRS and YFSETQ. This CDR3 region has 17 residues. The CDR3 DNA reads as TGCGCCAGCAGCTTGAAACTAGCGGGAGGGCCGGGCAATGAGCAGTTCTTC. It codes for CASSLKLAGGPGNEQFF.

The genes are TRBV28 and TRBJ1-3, with 7 positions matching TRBD1. Germline V CDR1 and CDR2: MDHEN, SYDVKM. The CDR3 sequence is 18 residues long. V lost 5 bases to trimming and J lost 0 bases; unmatched junction nucleotides: 13. The CDR3 sequence is CASSEARGQFLSGNTIYF. CDR3 nucleotide sequence: TGTGCCAGCAGTGAAGCGAGGGGACAGTTCCTCTCTGGAAACACCATATATTTT.

V and J are TRBV4-2 and TRBJ2-7; D possibly corresponds to TRBD1 (6 bases). Germline V gene sequence: CDR1 LGHNA, CDR2 YNFKEQ. The CDR3 spans 14 residues. Trimming stripped 0 bases from V and 6 bases from J, with 12 bases between. Written as DNA, the CDR3 is TGTGCCAGCAGCCAAGATCCCAGGGGTGGCGAGCAGTACTTC. Translation: CASSQDPRGGEQYF.

The chain is built from TRBV7-2 and TRBJ1-2; 9 nucleotides align to TRBD1. The CDR3 covers 14 residues. Trimming at V came to 5 bases and at J to 5 bases, leaving 6 bases not matched to a gene. CDR1 is SGHTA and CDR2 is FQGNSA in the germline V gene. The CDR3 DNA reads as TGTGCCAGCAGCGGGGGGACAGGGAAGTATGGCTACACCTTC. It is translated as CASSGGTGKYGYTF.